Each of the 19 T cell receptor beta chains below was sequenced from the same sample in a study of radiotherapy plus CTLA-4 blockade in lung cancer. Sequencing used immunoSEQ multiplex PCR; TCRdb keeps in-frame clones, though not all of them. The table lists some 73,000 clones, around 79% of them singletons. Source: peripheral blood, taken from a patient treated with radiotherapy plus ipilimumab. Receptors were obtained from a human donor with non-small cell lung cancer whose response to radiotherapy plus ipilimumab could not be evaluated. Some clones in this sample may be carry-over from other donors' samples.

The chain is built from TRBV7-2 and TRBJ2-1, with TRBD1 matching 9 bases. Germline-derived CDR1 and CDR2 are SGHTA and FQGNSA. The CDR3 is 12 amino acids. V gave up 5 bases and J gave up 12 bases; unmatched junction bases: 5. As DNA, the CDR3 is TGTGCCAGCAGCACCGGACAGGGGCGGCAGTTCTTC. The encoded protein is CASSTGQGRQFF.

The chain carries TRBV27 and TRBJ2-7, with 10 bases that match TRBD1. Germline V gene lookup returns CDR1 MNHEY and CDR2 SMNVEV (reference sequence). This CDR3 spans 16 amino acids. V lost 5 bases and J lost 6; bases outside the gene matches: 13. The CDR3 DNA follows: TGTGCCAGCAGTAGTCTCGCGGGACAGGGGCAAAGCGAGCAGTACTTC. Residues: CASSSLAGQGQSEQYF.

The chain links TRBV25-1 to TRBJ2-5; a weak D match, TRBD2 (5 bases). The germline V gene has CDR1 MGHDK and CDR2 SYGVNS. There are 15 residues in the CDR3. The V end was cut by 1 base, the J end by 7 bases, with 16 bases between. The CDR3 protein is CASSESGSSVGTQYF. The CDR3 coding sequence is TGTGCCAGCAGTGAATCGGGATCGTCGGTGGGGACCCAGTACTTC.

The chain uses TRBV6-5 and TRBJ1-4; no clear D gene. CDR1 is MNHEY, CDR2 SVGAGI, per germline. Trimming took 2 bases from V and 3 from J, leaving 13 bases between them. The CDR3 covers 16 residues. CDR3 region: CASSYEGPQPNEKLFF. In DNA, the CDR3 is TGTGCCAGCAGTTACGAGGGCCCTCAGCCTAATGAAAAACTGTTTTTT.

The V call is TRBV28, the J call TRBJ1-6; D gene uncertain. This CDR3 is built from 14 residues. Trimming pared 1 base from V and 9 bases from J, leaving 10 bases between. Germline CDR1 MDHEN, CDR2 SYDVKM. The CDR3 loop reads CASSLSGLTSPLHF. CDR3 DNA: TGTGCCAGCAGTTTATCAGGTCTTACTTCACCCCTCCACTTT.

The chain couples TRBV6-4 to TRBJ2-2; 8 bases agree with TRBD1. In germline, CDR1 is MRHNA, CDR2 SNTAGT. The CDR3 is 17 amino acids. The V segment lost 5 bases and the J segment 1 base; nucleotides outside the gene matches: 9. As DNA, the CDR3 is TGTGCCAGCAGTTCGGCGGGTGGGACAGGGAACACCGGGGAGCTGTTTTTT. This encodes CASSSAGGTGNTGELFF.

V and J are TRBV28 and TRBJ1-1; TRBD1 matches at 8 bases. Germline V gene lookup returns CDR1 MDHEN and CDR2 SYDVKM. Germline trimming cut 3 bases from V and 5 bases from J; bases unmatched to any gene: 5. This CDR3 region has 14 residues. In DNA form, the CDR3 reads TGTGCCAGCAGTTTCCAGGGGGCGCGGACTGAAGCTTTCTTT. Amino acid sequence: CASSFQGARTEAFF.

The V and J genes are TRBV27 and TRBJ1-5; weak D call: TRBD1 (5 bases). Germline CDR1 and CDR2: MNHEY and SMNVEV (reference sequence). The V end was cut by 4 bases, the J end by 6 bases, with 19 bases between. CDR3 length: 16 residues. The CDR3: CASSWAQVEGRQPQHF. CDR3 DNA: TGTGCCAGCAGTTGGGCACAGGTGGAGGGTCGTCAGCCCCAGCATTTT.

V is TRBV19 and J is TRBJ2-5; possible D gene TRBD2, 5 bases. The CDR3 is 13 amino acids. V shed 8 bases and J shed 4 bases, with 14 bases lying between them. Looked up from germline, CDR1 is LNHDA and CDR2 is SQIVND (reference sequence). The CDR3 nucleotides are TGTGCCAGTCCGACCCTAGCCGCAGAGACCCAGTACTTC. As protein: CASPTLAAETQYF. The full variable domain, its missing parts supplied by reference TRBV19 and TRBJ2-5, is DGGITQSPKYLFRKEGQNVTLSCEQNLNHDAMYWYRQDPGQGLRLIYYSQIVNDFQKGDIAEGYSVSREKKESFPLTVTSAQKNPTAFYLCASPTLAAETQYFGPGTRLLVL.

The CDR3 protein is CASRLNRQGAGELFF. CDR3 DNA sequence: TGTGCCAGCAGATTAAACAGACAGGGGGCCGGGGAGCTGTTTTTT. The chain carries TRBV7-9 and TRBJ2-2; TRBD1 agrees at 9 bases. V shed 6 bases, J shed 6 bases, and the junction held 8 bases outside the gene matches. Germline V lookup: CDR1 SEHNR, CDR2 FQNEAQ (reference sequence). CDR3 length equals 15 residues.

This clone was detected once. This chain links TRBV11-2 with TRBJ1-1; D unresolved. This CDR3 has 13 amino acids. Germline V lookup: CDR1 SGHAT, CDR2 FQNNGV. The ends were cut back, 3 bases at V and 7 bases at J, with 12 bases in the middle. The DNA for the CDR3 is TGTGCCAGCAGCTTGGGTTCTGGAGGTGAAGCTTTCTTT. The encoded protein is CASSLGSGGEAFF.

This clone was counted a few times. This rearrangement joins TRBV28 to TRBJ1-2; no definite D call. This CDR3 comprises 14 residues. CDR1 MDHEN and CDR2 SYDVKM come from the germline V gene. Trimming cost V 8 bases and J 3 bases, with 16 bases left between them. The chain's CDR3 is CASGDSRKDYGYTF. CDR3 DNA: TGTGCCAGCGGTGACTCCCGGAAAGACTATGGCTACACCTTC.

V gene TRBV7-2 combines with J gene TRBJ2-7; 11 positions match TRBD1. CDR3 length equals 15 residues. V shed 5 bases and J 0 bases; nucleotides not matched to a gene: 3. Germline assignment: CDR1 SGHTA and CDR2 FQGNSA. For the CDR3, the DNA is TGTGCCAGCAGCCTCGGGACAGGGGGCTCCTACGAGCAGTACTTC. Residues: CASSLGTGGSYEQYF.

This clone was seen more than once but under ten times. The V gene is TRBV7-2, the J gene TRBJ2-1; D is uncertain. Trimming cost V 0 bases and J 10 bases, with 13 bases left between them. From germline, CDR1 is SGHTA and CDR2 FQGNSA. CDR3 size: 14 residues. The CDR3 region is CASSLAATAQEQFF. The CDR3, as DNA: TGTGCCAGCAGCTTAGCAGCGACCGCCCAGGAGCAGTTCTTC.

The chain links TRBV27 to TRBJ2-5; the D gene is possibly TRBD2 (7 bases). Near its end, the DNA agrees better with TRBJ2-7, so the J call may be wrong. The CDR3 loop spans 14 amino acids. From germline, CDR1 is MNHEY and CDR2 SMNVEV (reference sequence). This chain's CDR3 is CASSYRGAGYEQYF. The CDR3 region has the DNA TGTGCCAGCAGTTACCGGGGGGCGGGTTACGAGCAGTACTTC.

Concerning this clone itself: Other DNA sequences in this sample translate to the same CDR3. The chain combines TRBV29-1 with TRBJ1-2; 12 positions match TRBD1. This CDR3 region has 14 residues. From germline, CDR1 is SQVTM and CDR2 ANQGSEA. V shed 6 bases, J shed 2 bases, and the junction held 4 bases outside the gene matches. The CDR3 here is CSVGTGGRNYGYTF. CDR3 DNA: TGCAGCGTGGGGACAGGGGGCAGGAACTATGGCTACACCTTC.

This sequence joins TRBV6-1 and TRBJ2-7; 8 nucleotides line up with TRBD1. The CDR3 contains 12 residues. The V gene's germline CDR1 is MNHNS and CDR2 SASEGT. The V and J ends lost 5 bases and 7 bases, in that order; junction bases with no gene match: 4. The DNA of the CDR3 is TGTGCCAGCAGTCAGGGGGCGGGAGAGCAGTACTTC. This encodes CASSQGAGEQYF.

The chain carries TRBV6-5 and TRBJ2-7, with D tentatively TRBD2 (6 bases). Germline V gives CDR1 MNHEY, CDR2 SVGAGI. This CDR3 has 15 amino acids. Trimming shortened V by 2 bases and J by 2 bases, and 13 bases separated the two germline ends. As DNA, the CDR3 is TGTGCCAGCAGTTACGGGGCGGGGCAAACCTACGAGCAGTACTTC. It translates to CASSYGAGQTYEQYF.

The rearrangement uses TRBV10-3 and TRBJ1-5; D possibly corresponds to TRBD1 (6 bases). The CDR3 is made up of 13 amino acids. Germline V gives CDR1 ENHRY, CDR2 SYGVKD. Trimming removed 6 bases at V and 3 bases at J, with 9 bases between. The chain's CDR3 is CAIRGTTNQPQHF. CDR3 DNA sequence: TGTGCCATCAGAGGGACAACCAATCAGCCCCAGCATTTT.